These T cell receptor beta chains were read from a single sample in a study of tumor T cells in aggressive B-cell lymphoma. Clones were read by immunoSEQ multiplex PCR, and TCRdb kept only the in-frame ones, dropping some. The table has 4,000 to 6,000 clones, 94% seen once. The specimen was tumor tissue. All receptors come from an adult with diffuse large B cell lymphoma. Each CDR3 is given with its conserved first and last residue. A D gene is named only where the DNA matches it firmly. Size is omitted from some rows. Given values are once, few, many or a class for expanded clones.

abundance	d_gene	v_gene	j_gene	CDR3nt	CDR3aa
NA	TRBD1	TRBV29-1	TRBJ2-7	TGCAGCGTTGTCTTGGGGACAGAGCTTGAGGAGCAGTACTTC	CSVVLGTELEEQYF
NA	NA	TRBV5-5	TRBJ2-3	TGTGCCAGCAGCTTGACAGGGAGAGTTACAGATACGCAGTATTTT	CASSLTGRVTDTQYF
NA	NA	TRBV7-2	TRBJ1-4	TGTGCCAGCAGCCAGATGAGAGGGGGTGAAAAACTGTTTTTT	CASSQMRGGEKLFF
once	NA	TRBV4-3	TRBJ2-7	TGCGCCAGCAGCCAGGAGTGGGAGAGCTACTACGAGCAGTACTTC	CASSQEWESYYEQYF
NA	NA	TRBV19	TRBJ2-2	TGTGCCAGTAGTATGTATGGACAGCTGAACACCGGGGAGCTGTTTTTT	CASSMYGQLNTGELFF
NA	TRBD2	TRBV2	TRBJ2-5	TGTGCCAGCAGTGAATCTACTAGCGGGGCCCAGTACTTC	CASSESTSGAQYF
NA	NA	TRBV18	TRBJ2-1	TGTGCCAGCTCACTCCGACAGGACAGCTACAATGAGCAGTTCTTC	CASSLRQDSYNEQFF
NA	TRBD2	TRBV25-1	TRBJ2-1	TGTGCCAGCAGGGGAGCGGGGGGGCCGGGTGAGCAGTTCTTC	CASRGAGGPGEQFF
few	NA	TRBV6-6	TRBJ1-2	TGTGCCAGCATCTACCAGCGGGGGGATGGCTACACCTTC	CASIYQRGDGYTF
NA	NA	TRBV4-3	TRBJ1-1	TGCGCCAGCAGCCAAGAAGGACAGCAAGCTTTCTTT	CASSQEGQQAFF
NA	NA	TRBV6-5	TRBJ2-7	TGTGCCAGCAGGCGAGACAGGACATCCTACGAGCAGTACTTC	CASRRDRTSYEQYF
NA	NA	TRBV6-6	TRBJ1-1	TGTGCCAGCAGTTACTCGATGCGGGGTTTGACGACTGAAGCTTTCTTT	CASSYSMRGLTTEAFF
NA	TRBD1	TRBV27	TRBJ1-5	TGTGCCAGCAGTGAATGGGGGACAGGAGGTCAGCCCCAGCATTTT	CASSEWGTGGQPQHF
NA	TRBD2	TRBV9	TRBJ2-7	TGTGCCAGCAGCGTTGGGACTAGCGGGAGGGCCTACGAGCAGTACTTC	CASSVGTSGRAYEQYF
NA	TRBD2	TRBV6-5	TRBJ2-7	TGTGCCAGCAGCCCCGGGACTAGCGGCTACGAGCAGTACTTC	CASSPGTSGYEQYF
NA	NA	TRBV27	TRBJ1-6	TGTGCCAGCAGTTTAATAGGCAGGTATAATTCACCCCTCCACTTT	CASSLIGRYNSPLHF
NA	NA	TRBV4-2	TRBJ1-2	TGTGCCAGCAGCCAAGCCGGGGATGGCTACACCTTC	CASSQAGDGYTF
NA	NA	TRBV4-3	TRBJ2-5	TGCGCCAGCAGCCAAGAAAGGGGCATTGGAGAGACCCAGTACTTC	CASSQERGIGETQYF
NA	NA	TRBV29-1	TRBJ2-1	TGCAGCGTTGCGGGGAACTACAATGAGCAGTTCTTC	CSVAGNYNEQFF
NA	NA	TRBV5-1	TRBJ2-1	TGCGCCAGCAATGGGCAGGAATCCCACAATGAGCAGTTCTTC	CASNGQESHNEQFF
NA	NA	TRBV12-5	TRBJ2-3	TGTGCTAGTGGCCCCGGAGGGAGCACAGATACGCAGTATTTT	CASGPGGSTDTQYF
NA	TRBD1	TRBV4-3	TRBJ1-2	TGCGCCAGCAGCCAAATTTCCGGGACAGCCGAGGGCTACACCTTC	CASSQISGTAEGYTF
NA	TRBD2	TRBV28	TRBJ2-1	TGTGCCAGCAGTTTGCCGGGGGGACCCTACAATGAGCAGTTCTTC	CASSLPGGPYNEQFF
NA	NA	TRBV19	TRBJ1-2	TGTGCCAGTAGTCTCCAGACAGGCCTCTATGGCTACACCTTC	CASSLQTGLYGYTF
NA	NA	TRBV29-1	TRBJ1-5	TGCAGCGTTGTGGTCCCCCCGGGTCAGCCCCAGCATTTT	CSVVVPPGQPQHF
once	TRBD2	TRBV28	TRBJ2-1	TGTGCCAGCGGGTCGGCTAGCGGGAATTACAATGAGCAGTTCTTC	CASGSASGNYNEQFF
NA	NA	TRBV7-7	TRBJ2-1	TGTGCCAGCAGCTTTGCGGGACTGGATGAGCAGTTCTTC	CASSFAGLDEQFF
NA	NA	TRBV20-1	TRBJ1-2	TGCAGTGCTAGACCTAGGGAGTTCGAGACCTTC	CSARPREFETF
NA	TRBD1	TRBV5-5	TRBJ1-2	TGTGCCAGCAGCGGGGGACAGCTAGCCCAGGGGGGCTACACCTTC	CASSGGQLAQGGYTF
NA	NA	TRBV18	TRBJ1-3	TGTGCCAGCTCACCAGGGGCCCAGGACACCATATATTTT	CASSPGAQDTIYF
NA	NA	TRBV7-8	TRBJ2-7	TGTGCCAGCAGCTTATTCAGGGGCTACGAGCAGTACTTC	CASSLFRGYEQYF
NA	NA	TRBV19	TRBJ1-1	TGTGCCAGTAGTATCCAGGGGCTACACACTGAAGCTTTCTTT	CASSIQGLHTEAFF
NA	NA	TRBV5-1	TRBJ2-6	TGCGCCAGCAGCCTAGACAGGCCTGGGGCCAACGTCCTGACTTTC	CASSLDRPGANVLTF
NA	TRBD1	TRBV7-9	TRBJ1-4	TGTGCCAGCAGCTTCCAGGGGGCTGGAAATGAAAAACTGTTTTTT	CASSFQGAGNEKLFF